This TCR beta chain was documented in a study of lymphopenia after photon versus proton radiotherapy. Study findings and constraints: Post-nadir diversity loss with photons came from oligoclonal expansion, particularly CD8+ Temra cells. Under photons, naive T cells and diversity fell while effector/memory populations rose.

For this clone: Antigen: not known.

Sequenced by immunoSEQ multiplex PCR; TCRdb stores in-frame clones only, minus some. The repertoire holds around 62,000 clones, 84% seen once, with roughly 2.1% in the top ten. The origin of this receptor is a man aged 55 to 70 with pancreatic cancer. The sample was peripheral blood, taken from a patient treated with proton-based radiotherapy.

This CDR3 is CAISELEGLAYEQYF. The DNA of the CDR3 is TGTGCCATCAGTGAGCTAGAGGGACTAGCGTACGAGCAGTACTTC. The chain carries TRBV10-3 and TRBJ2-7, with 10 bases aligning to TRBD2. CDR3 size: 15 residues. V gave up 2 bases and J gave up 4 bases; unmatched junction bases: 5. Germline values: CDR1 ENHRY, CDR2 SYGVKD.